These T cell receptor beta chains were read from a single sample in a study of cytomegalovirus exposure and HLA in healthy donors. Libraries were prepared by immunoSEQ multiplex PCR; TCRdb keeps only in-frame clonotypes and omits some of them. The table lists 100,000 to 150,000 clones, over 70% of them singletons. Sequences were obtained from PBMCs. These receptors originate from a woman aged 40 to 55 in good health and CMV-seronegative. The conserved cysteine and the conserved F or W are not part of the CDR3 here. Fields, in order: J gene, V gene, CDR3 protein.

TRBJ1-1,TRBV6-1,ASSEWGGNTEAF
TRBJ2-2,TRBV5-1,ASSLDRGQHFTGELF
TRBJ2-7,TRBV29-1,SVRLPAAYEQY
TRBJ1-2,TRBV29-1,SVRWGRGGYT
TRBJ1-2,TRBV28,ASSLSGTGVDGYT
TRBJ2-7,TRBV6-1,ASSGAMQGGYEQY
TRBJ2-1,TRBV11-2,ASSLALGDSEQF
TRBJ2-3,TRBV9,ASSVDPRKWRGTSDTQY
TRBJ2-1,TRBV7-6,ASSRTISYNEQF
TRBJ1-6,TRBV27,ASSTQDRGLDSPLH
TRBJ2-7,TRBV7-2,ASTKQGSLHEQY
TRBJ1-2,TRBV28,ASSLGGGYGYT
TRBJ2-5,TRBV27,ASSRLAGGVETQY
TRBJ2-7,TRBV28,ASNLGTGSYEQY
TRBJ2-3,TRBV28,ASSRGSPSTDTQY
TRBJ1-6,TRBV7-8,ASSLKVGSSYNSPLH
TRBJ1-2,TRBV29-1,SVREGNYGYT
TRBJ2-2,TRBV7-9,ASSEPGTEITGELF